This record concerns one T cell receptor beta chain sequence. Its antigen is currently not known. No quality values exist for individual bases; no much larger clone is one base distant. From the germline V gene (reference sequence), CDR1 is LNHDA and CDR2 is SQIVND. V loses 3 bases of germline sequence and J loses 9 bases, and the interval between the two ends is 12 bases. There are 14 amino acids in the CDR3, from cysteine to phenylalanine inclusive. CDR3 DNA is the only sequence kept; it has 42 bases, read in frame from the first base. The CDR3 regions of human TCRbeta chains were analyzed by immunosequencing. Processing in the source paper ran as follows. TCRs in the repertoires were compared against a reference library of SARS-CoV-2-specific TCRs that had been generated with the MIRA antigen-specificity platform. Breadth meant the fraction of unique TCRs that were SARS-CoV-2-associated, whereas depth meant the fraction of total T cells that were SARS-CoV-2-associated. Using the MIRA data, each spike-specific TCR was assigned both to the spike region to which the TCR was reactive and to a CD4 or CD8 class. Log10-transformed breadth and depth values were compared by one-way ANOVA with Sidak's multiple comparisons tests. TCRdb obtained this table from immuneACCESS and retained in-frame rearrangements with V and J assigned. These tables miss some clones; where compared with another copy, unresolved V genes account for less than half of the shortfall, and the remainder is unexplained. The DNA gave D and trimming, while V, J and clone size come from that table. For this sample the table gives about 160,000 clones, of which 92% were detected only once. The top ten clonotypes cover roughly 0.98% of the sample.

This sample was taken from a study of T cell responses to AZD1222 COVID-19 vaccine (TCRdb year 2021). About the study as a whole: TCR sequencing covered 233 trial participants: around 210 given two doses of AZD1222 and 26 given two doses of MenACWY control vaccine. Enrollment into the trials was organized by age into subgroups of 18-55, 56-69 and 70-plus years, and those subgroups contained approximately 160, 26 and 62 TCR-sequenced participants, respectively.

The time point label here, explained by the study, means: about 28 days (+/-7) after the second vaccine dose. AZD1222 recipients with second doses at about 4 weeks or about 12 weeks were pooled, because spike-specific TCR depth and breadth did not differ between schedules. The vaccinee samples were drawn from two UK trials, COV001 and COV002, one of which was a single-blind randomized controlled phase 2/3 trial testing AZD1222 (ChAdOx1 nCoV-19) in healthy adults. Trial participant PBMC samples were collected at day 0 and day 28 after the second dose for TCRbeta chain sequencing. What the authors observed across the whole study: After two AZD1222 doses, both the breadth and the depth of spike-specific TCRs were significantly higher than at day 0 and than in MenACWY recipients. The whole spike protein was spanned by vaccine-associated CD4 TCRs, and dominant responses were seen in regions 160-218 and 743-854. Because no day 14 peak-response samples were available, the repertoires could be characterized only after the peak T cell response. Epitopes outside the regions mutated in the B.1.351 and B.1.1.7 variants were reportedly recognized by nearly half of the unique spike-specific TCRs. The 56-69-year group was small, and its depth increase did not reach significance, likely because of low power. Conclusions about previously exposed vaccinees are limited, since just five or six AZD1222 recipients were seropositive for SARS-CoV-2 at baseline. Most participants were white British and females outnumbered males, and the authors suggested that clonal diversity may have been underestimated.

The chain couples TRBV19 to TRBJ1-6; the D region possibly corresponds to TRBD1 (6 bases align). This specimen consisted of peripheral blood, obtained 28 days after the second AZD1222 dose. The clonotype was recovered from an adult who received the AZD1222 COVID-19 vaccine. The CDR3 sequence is CASSIPGDASPLHF. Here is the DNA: TGTGCCAGTAGTATCCCAGGGGATGCTTCACCCCTCCACTTT.